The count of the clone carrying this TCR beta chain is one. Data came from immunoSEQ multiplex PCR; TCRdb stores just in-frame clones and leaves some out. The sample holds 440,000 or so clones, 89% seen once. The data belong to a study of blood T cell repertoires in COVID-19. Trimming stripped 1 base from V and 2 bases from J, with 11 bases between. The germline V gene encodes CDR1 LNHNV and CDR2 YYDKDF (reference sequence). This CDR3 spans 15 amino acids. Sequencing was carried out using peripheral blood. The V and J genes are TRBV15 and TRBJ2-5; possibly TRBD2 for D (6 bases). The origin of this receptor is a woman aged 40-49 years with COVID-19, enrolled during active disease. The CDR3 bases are TGTGCCACCAGCAGAGGGGCTAGCGAACAAGAGACCCAGTACTTC. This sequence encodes CATSRGASEQETQYF.